Given below is one TCR beta chain in context. V lost 0 bases and J lost 3; bases outside the gene matches: 2. Germline V gives CDR1 SGHDT, CDR2 YYEEEE. This CDR3 spans 15 amino acids. TCRdb's table, derived via immunoSEQ multiplex PCR, lists solely in-frame clones and lacks some. This table holds roughly 130,000 clones, more than 80% found once. The data derive from a study of control samples from healthy donors and cancer patients. This clonotype was obtained from a man younger than 30 in good health. The sequenced material came from blood. The rearrangement links TRBV5-6 to TRBJ2-7; 11 nucleotides line up with TRBD2. CDR3 loop: CASSLVLAGGYEQYV. The CDR3 nucleotides read TGTGCCAGCAGCTTGGTTCTAGCGGGAGGCTACGAGCAGTACGTC.